This is a list of T cell receptor beta chains from one sample in a study of cytomegalovirus exposure and HLA in healthy donors. The data were produced by immunoSEQ multiplex PCR, yet TCRdb's version contains in-frame clones alone and is incomplete. The sample has tens of thousands of clones, more than 65% seen once. The specimen sequenced was PBMCs. These receptors were taken from a man between 25 and 39 years old in good health and CMV-seronegative. Each CDR3 is given with its conserved first and last residue. A D gene is named only where the DNA matches it firmly. Clone size is shown for a subset of rows, as once, few, many or a class of expanded clone.

J gene: TRBJ1-1; clone size: .; V gene: TRBV18; D gene: .; CDR3 protein: CASSPGERTEAFF; CDR3 DNA: TGTGCCAGCTCACCAGGGGAGAGAACTGAAGCTTTCTTT
J gene: TRBJ1-5; clone size: few; V gene: TRBV4-1; D gene: .; CDR3 protein: CASSQEGGPVDSNQPQHF; CDR3 DNA: TGCGCCAGCAGCCAAGAAGGTGGGCCGGTGGATAGCAATCAGCCCCAGCATTTT
J gene: TRBJ1-4; clone size: .; V gene: TRBV11-3; D gene: .; CDR3 protein: CASSPATQGSNEKLFF; CDR3 DNA: TGTGCCAGCAGCCCTGCCACACAGGGATCAAATGAAAAACTGTTTTTT
J gene: TRBJ1-4; clone size: few; V gene: TRBV7-2; D gene: TRBD1; CDR3 protein: CASSFRPPGQGIYQEKLFF; CDR3 DNA: TGTGCCAGCAGCTTCAGACCCCCGGGACAGGGGATTTATCAAGAAAAACTGTTTTTT
J gene: TRBJ1-3; clone size: .; V gene: TRBV5-1; D gene: .; CDR3 protein: CASSLGRVSGNTIYF; CDR3 DNA: TGCGCCAGCAGCTTGGGACGGGTCTCTGGAAACACCATATATTTT
J gene: TRBJ2-7; clone size: .; V gene: TRBV6-1; D gene: .; CDR3 protein: CASNWAGSYEQYF; CDR3 DNA: TGTGCCAGCAATTGGGCAGGGTCCTACGAGCAGTACTTC
J gene: TRBJ2-6; clone size: .; V gene: TRBV27; D gene: TRBD1; CDR3 protein: CASSSSGTGVLSGANVLTF; CDR3 DNA: TGTGCCAGCAGCTCGTCCGGGACAGGGGTCCTCTCTGGGGCCAACGTCCTGACTTTC
J gene: TRBJ2-7; clone size: .; V gene: TRBV7-8; D gene: .; CDR3 protein: CASSLLTQSYEQYF; CDR3 DNA: TGTGCCAGCAGCTTACTTACACAATCCTACGAGCAGTACTTC
J gene: TRBJ2-7; clone size: .; V gene: TRBV6-1; D gene: TRBD2; CDR3 protein: CASSTQTSPFYEQYF; CDR3 DNA: TGTGCCAGCAGTACCCAGACTAGCCCGTTCTACGAGCAGTACTTC
J gene: TRBJ2-1; clone size: .; V gene: TRBV25-1; D gene: .; CDR3 protein: CASSPRDKNNEQFF; CDR3 DNA: TGTGCCAGCAGTCCACGGGACAAGAACAATGAGCAGTTCTTC
J gene: TRBJ1-1; clone size: .; V gene: TRBV10-3; D gene: .; CDR3 protein: CAIKGRVDTEAFF; CDR3 DNA: TGTGCCATCAAAGGCAGGGTCGACACTGAAGCTTTCTTT
J gene: TRBJ1-6; clone size: .; V gene: TRBV14; D gene: TRBD1; CDR3 protein: CASSHYRGNSPLHF; CDR3 DNA: TGTGCCAGCAGCCACTACAGGGGGAATTCACCCCTCCACTTT
J gene: TRBJ1-3; clone size: few; V gene: TRBV5-5; D gene: .; CDR3 protein: CASSLNPSSSGNTIYF; CDR3 DNA: TGTGCCAGCAGCTTGAACCCGTCGAGCTCTGGAAACACCATATATTTT
J gene: TRBJ1-2; clone size: .; V gene: TRBV27; D gene: TRBD1; CDR3 protein: CASSRSGTGAPANYGYTF; CDR3 DNA: TGTGCCAGCAGTCGTTCCGGGACAGGGGCCCCAGCTAACTATGGCTACACCTTC
J gene: TRBJ1-5; clone size: .; V gene: TRBV7-8; D gene: TRBD1; CDR3 protein: CASSRDRGPSQPQHF; CDR3 DNA: TGTGCCAGCAGCCGAGACAGGGGGCCTTCTCAGCCCCAGCATTTT
J gene: TRBJ1-5; clone size: .; V gene: TRBV7-2; D gene: .; CDR3 protein: CASSLAGGHQPQHF; CDR3 DNA: TGTGCCAGCAGCTTAGCGGGGGGGCATCAGCCCCAGCATTTT
J gene: TRBJ2-7; clone size: .; V gene: TRBV9; D gene: .; CDR3 protein: CASSPRGVYEQYF; CDR3 DNA: TGTGCCAGCAGCCCCCGGGGAGTCTACGAGCAGTACTTC
J gene: TRBJ2-1; clone size: .; V gene: TRBV9; D gene: TRBD2; CDR3 protein: CASSGGPRAGDEQFF; CDR3 DNA: TGTGCCAGCAGCGGAGGTCCTCGAGCGGGGGATGAGCAGTTCTTC
J gene: TRBJ2-7; clone size: .; V gene: TRBV29-1; D gene: TRBD2; CDR3 protein: CSVRTSFYEQYF; CDR3 DNA: TGCAGCGTTAGGACTAGCTTCTACGAGCAGTACTTC
J gene: TRBJ2-1; clone size: .; V gene: TRBV19; D gene: TRBD2; CDR3 protein: CASRTSGGAGNEQFF; CDR3 DNA: TGTGCCAGCAGGACTAGCGGGGGGGCCGGGAATGAGCAGTTCTTC
J gene: TRBJ2-5; clone size: .; V gene: TRBV9; D gene: TRBD2; CDR3 protein: CASSTTSVETQYF; CDR3 DNA: TGTGCCAGCAGCACGACTAGCGTGGAGACCCAGTACTTC
J gene: TRBJ1-2; clone size: .; V gene: TRBV9; D gene: .; CDR3 protein: CASSVGETDSYTF; CDR3 DNA: TGTGCCAGCAGCGTAGGTGAAACAGATAGCTACACCTTC
J gene: TRBJ2-7; clone size: once; V gene: TRBV28; D gene: TRBD1; CDR3 protein: CASSPPRQGIRIYEQYF; CDR3 DNA: TGTGCCAGCAGTCCACCACGACAGGGGATTAGGATCTACGAGCAGTACTTC
J gene: TRBJ1-5; clone size: few; V gene: TRBV6-6; D gene: .; CDR3 protein: CASTSGGGNQPQHF; CDR3 DNA: TGTGCCAGCACCTCGGGAGGGGGCAATCAGCCCCAGCATTTT
J gene: TRBJ1-1; clone size: .; V gene: TRBV28; D gene: .; CDR3 protein: CASSSAGTLNTEAFF; CDR3 DNA: TGTGCCAGCAGCTCAGCCGGGACACTGAACACTGAAGCTTTCTTT
J gene: TRBJ2-7; clone size: few; V gene: TRBV19; D gene: TRBD1; CDR3 protein: CASSRDRSYEQYF; CDR3 DNA: TGTGCCAGTAGTAGGGACAGATCCTACGAGCAGTACTTC
J gene: TRBJ1-1; clone size: .; V gene: TRBV5-4; D gene: TRBD1; CDR3 protein: CASRNRGRVGQTEAFF; CDR3 DNA: TGTGCCAGCAGGAACAGGGGGCGCGTGGGGCAGACTGAAGCTTTCTTT
J gene: TRBJ1-2; clone size: .; V gene: TRBV23-1; D gene: TRBD1; CDR3 protein: CASSLPIPSTGADGYTF; CDR3 DNA: TGCGCCAGCAGTCTCCCGATCCCGTCGACAGGGGCGGATGGCTACACCTTC
J gene: TRBJ1-4; clone size: .; V gene: TRBV7-9; D gene: TRBD1; CDR3 protein: CASSEGDRAFNEKLFF; CDR3 DNA: TGTGCCAGCAGCGAAGGTGACAGGGCCTTTAATGAAAAACTGTTTTTT
J gene: TRBJ2-6; clone size: .; V gene: TRBV7-3; D gene: .; CDR3 protein: CASSLNGAGANVLTF; CDR3 DNA: TGTGCCAGCAGCTTAAACGGGGCTGGGGCCAACGTCCTGACTTTC
J gene: TRBJ1-6; clone size: few; V gene: TRBV5-1; D gene: TRBD1; CDR3 protein: CASSADTGGLSPLHF; CDR3 DNA: TGCGCCAGCAGCGCGGACACAGGGGGCCTGTCACCCCTCCACTTT
J gene: TRBJ1-1; clone size: .; V gene: TRBV5-1; D gene: .; CDR3 protein: CASSRSRVSTEAFF; CDR3 DNA: TGCGCCAGCTCTAGGTCCCGGGTCTCCACTGAAGCTTTCTTT